This TCR beta chain is from a study of Ad26.COV2.S vaccination and SARS-CoV-2 variants. Stated treatment: roughly 20 received Ad26.COV2.S at low or high dose, single or two shots; 5 received placebo; per-sample allocation not given. Material that was analyzed had been drawn on day 63 after the first vaccine or placebo injection. Some clones are missing from TCRdb's copy, which holds only in-frame ones; the method was immunoSEQ multiplex PCR. The sample lists hundreds of thousands of clones, more than 70% occurring once. CDR3 length equals 16 residues. V lost 0 bases, J lost 0 bases, and 11 bases lay in between. The germline V gene has CDR1 SGHVS and CDR2 FQNEAQ.

V is TRBV7-8 and J is TRBJ1-2; D may be TRBD1 (5 bases). The receptor's source is a person aged 18-60 years who received the Ad26.COV2.S COVID-19 vaccine or a placebo. The sequenced sample was peripheral blood, obtained in a trial of Ad26.COV2.S vaccine versus placebo. The CDR3 bases are TGTGCCAGCAGCTTAGCGGTCTGGGGGTCTAACTATGGCTACACCTTC. Residues: CASSLAVWGSNYGYTF.